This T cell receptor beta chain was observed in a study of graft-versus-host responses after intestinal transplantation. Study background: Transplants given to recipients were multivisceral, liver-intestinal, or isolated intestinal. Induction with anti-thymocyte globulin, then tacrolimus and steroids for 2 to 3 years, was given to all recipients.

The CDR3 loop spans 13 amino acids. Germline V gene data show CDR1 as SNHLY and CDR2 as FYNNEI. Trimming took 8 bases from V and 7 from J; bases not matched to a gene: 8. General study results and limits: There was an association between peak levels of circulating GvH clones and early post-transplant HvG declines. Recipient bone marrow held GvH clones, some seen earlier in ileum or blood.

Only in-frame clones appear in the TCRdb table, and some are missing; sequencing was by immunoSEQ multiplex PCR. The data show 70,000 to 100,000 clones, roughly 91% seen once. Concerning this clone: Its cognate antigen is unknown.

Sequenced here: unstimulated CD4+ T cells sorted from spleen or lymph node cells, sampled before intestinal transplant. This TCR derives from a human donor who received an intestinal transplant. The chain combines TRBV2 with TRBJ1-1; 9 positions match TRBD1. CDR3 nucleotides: TGTGCCAGCGCGGACAGGGGTGTTAGTGAAGCTTTCTTT. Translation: CASADRGVSEAFF.